These 12 T cell receptor beta chains came from one sample sequenced in a study of blood T cell repertoires in COVID-19. Produced via immunoSEQ multiplex PCR; TCRdb's table is partial and in-frame only. Among under 120,000 clones listed, about 85% were seen once. Specimen: peripheral blood. The receptors derive from a human donor in a cohort sampled during active COVID-19.

The chain employs TRBV6-2 or TRBV6-3 and TRBJ2-7; 7 nucleotides align to TRBD1. Germline lookup yields CDR1 MNHEY and CDR2 SVGEGT. J was trimmed by 6 bases and V by 5 bases; bases with no gene match: 7. The CDR3 sequence is 13 residues long. In DNA, the CDR3 is TGTGCCAGCAGTGACCGACAGGGCGGCGAGCAGTACTTC. Encoded protein: CASSDRQGGEQYF.

The V and J genes are TRBV9 and TRBJ2-2, with 8 bases lining up with TRBD2. V was clipped by 0 bases and J by 6 bases; unmatched bases: 4. CDR1 and CDR2 from the germline V gene are SGDLS and YYNGEE. This CDR3 has 15 amino acids. The DNA for the CDR3 is TGTGCCAGCAGCGTAGCAGCGGGAGTTGCCGGGGAGCTGTTTTTT. Residues: CASSVAAGVAGELFF.

The chain recombines TRBV7-9 with TRBJ2-4, with 7 positions matching TRBD1. Germline CDR1 reads SEHNR; CDR2 reads FQNEAQ (reference sequence). V shed 6 bases and J 2 bases; nucleotides not matched to a gene: 4. The CDR3 runs 14 residues. CDR3 loop: CASSQGETKNIQYF. DNA of the CDR3: TGTGCCAGCAGTCAGGGGGAGACCAAAAACATTCAGTACTTC.

The V gene is TRBV9, the J gene TRBJ2-1; a possible D gene is TRBD2 (5 bases). V was pared by 8 bases and J by 5 bases, with 20 bases between. Germline V gene lookup returns CDR1 SGDLS and CDR2 YYNGEE. The CDR3 is 15 residues long. CDR3 region: CASSRTPQGNNEQFF. CDR3 sequence (DNA): TGTGCCAGTTCGAGGACTCCTCAAGGAAACAATGAGCAGTTCTTC.

The gene calls are TRBV7-9 and TRBJ2-3; 13 bases are a match to TRBD2. The CDR3 loop spans 16 amino acids. V trimming: 4 bases; J trimming: 6 bases; junction bases outside the gene matches: 7. Germline V gives CDR1 SEHNR, CDR2 FQNEAQ (reference sequence). The CDR3 DNA follows: TGTGCCAGCAGCTCATGGACTAGCGGGAGTAGGGATACGCAGTATTTT. It is translated as CASSSWTSGSRDTQYF.

The chain joins TRBV19 to TRBJ2-1, with 10 bases matching TRBD2. V dropped 2 bases and J dropped 6; count of bases not matched to a gene: 10. The germline gives CDR1 LNHDA, CDR2 SQIVND (reference sequence). The length of the CDR3 is 17 residues. In DNA form, the CDR3 reads TGTGCCAGTAGTATAATTAGAGGACTAGCGGACCGCAATGAGCAGTTCTTC. Protein product: CASSIIRGLADRNEQFF. Full variable domain (outside the CDR3, taken from reference TRBV19 and TRBJ2-1): DGGITQSPKYLFRKEGQNVTLSCEQNLNHDAMYWYRQDPGQGLRLIYYSQIVNDFQKGDIAEGYSVSREKKESFPLTVTSAQKNPTAFYLCASSIIRGLADRNEQFFGPGTRLTVL.

This clone was recorded only once. The chain has TRBV28 and TRBJ1-4; 7 positions match TRBD1. The germline V gene has CDR1 MDHEN and CDR2 SYDVKM. The J segment lost 8 bases and the V segment lost 6 bases, leaving 12 bases of the junction unmatched. The CDR3 spans 15 residues. This chain's CDR3 is CASRSPGGRGEKLFF. CDR3 DNA: TGTGCCAGCAGGTCACCAGGGGGAAGGGGAGAAAAACTGTTTTTT.

The J gene is TRBJ2-5, the V gene TRBV7-9; tentatively, D is TRBD2 (6 bases). V was trimmed by 5 bases and J by 0 bases, leaving 16 bases between them. CDR3 length: 16 residues. Germline assignment: CDR1 SEHNR and CDR2 FQNEAQ (reference sequence). The CDR3 DNA reads as TGTGCCAGCAGCCCCCGGGAGCCCCTGTACCAAGAGACCCAGTACTTC. It yields the protein CASSPREPLYQETQYF.

The count of this clone is one. The chain recombines TRBV6-5 with TRBJ2-3; 7 bases match TRBD1. The CDR3 loop spans 13 amino acids. The V gene's germline CDR1 is MNHEY and CDR2 SVGAGI. The V and J ends lost 6 bases and 5 bases, in that order; junction bases with no gene match: 5. CDR3 sequence reads: CASRKTGRDTQYF. The CDR3 region has the DNA TGTGCCAGCAGGAAGACAGGGAGAGATACGCAGTATTTT.

This chain connects TRBV3-1 (or the pseudogene TRBV3-2) to TRBJ1-4, with 7 bases identical to TRBD1. The J segment lost 7 bases and the V segment lost 7 bases, leaving 6 bases of the junction unmatched. The germline CDR1 and CDR2 sequences are LGHDT and YNNKEL (reference sequence). CDR3 length: 13 amino acids. This chain's CDR3 is CASTGQGGEKLFF. The CDR3 DNA follows: TGTGCCAGCACGGGGCAGGGGGGTGAAAAACTGTTTTTT.

This chain links TRBV6-2 or TRBV6-3 with TRBJ2-7; TRBD2 agrees at 13 bases. CDR1 and CDR2 from the germline V gene are MNHEY and SVGEGT. After removal of 4 bases from V and 8 bases from J, the junction contained 5 bases not matched to a gene. CDR3 length equals 14 residues. CDR3 coding DNA: TGTGCCAGCAGTTTAAAGACTAGCGGGGGGAAGCAGTACTTC. Translation: CASSLKTSGGKQYF.

This clone has more than one count but fewer than ten. The chain recombines TRBV11-2 with TRBJ1-1; D is unresolved. The CDR3 has 14 residues. Germline CDR1 SGHAT, CDR2 FQNNGV. Trimming took 2 bases from V and 2 from J, leaving 9 bases between them. The chain's CDR3 is CASSLSGFNTEAFF. The CDR3 DNA is TGTGCCAGCAGCTTATCGGGGTTCAACACTGAAGCTTTCTTT.